The source of this T cell receptor (beta chain) is a study of lymphopenia after photon versus proton radiotherapy. Findings and limits, study-wide: A bigger post-nadir fall in TCR diversity correlated inversely with survival time in deceased patients.

Sequencing used immunoSEQ multiplex PCR; TCRdb keeps in-frame clones, though not all of them. The table shows 77,000 or so clones, with around four fifths occurring only once. In regard to this clone: The target antigen is unknown.

Looked up from germline, CDR1 is SGHVS and CDR2 is FQNEAQ. The CDR3 runs to 12 residues. V was cut by 1 base and J by 7 bases, with 8 bases left in between. The rearrangement links TRBV7-8 to TRBJ2-7; D gene ambiguous. The source of this sequence is a man aged 55 to 70 with pancreatic cancer. Sample: peripheral blood, taken from a patient treated with proton-based radiotherapy. The CDR3 protein is CASSLGPKEQYF. Written as DNA, the CDR3 is TGTGCCAGCAGCTTAGGCCCTAAAGAGCAGTACTTC.